This T cell receptor (beta chain) originates from a study of blood T cell repertoires in COVID-19. Turning to the study itself: T cells, B-cell-depleted T cells, or PBMCs provided the cDNA or gDNA that served as material.

No more than 2 weeks before study entry, exposed participants had met a case of COVID-19. Some clones are missing from TCRdb's copy, which holds only in-frame ones; the method was immunoSEQ multiplex PCR. The sample consists of about 300,000 clones, nearly 90% of them appearing once. Germline V gene data show CDR1 as SGHTA and CDR2 as FQGNSA. The CDR3 extends over 16 amino acids. Trimming took off 1 base at V and 2 bases at J, with 12 bases between the two ends. The TCR sequence derives from a woman in her 50s who had been exposed to COVID-19. The rearrangement joins TRBV7-2 to TRBJ1-3; no clear D gene. Sequenced sample: PBMCs or T cells enriched from blood (not recorded which). This CDR3 reads CASSLVGARPGNTIYF. CDR3 DNA: TGTGCCAGCAGCTTAGTGGGCGCACGGCCTGGAAACACCATATATTTT.